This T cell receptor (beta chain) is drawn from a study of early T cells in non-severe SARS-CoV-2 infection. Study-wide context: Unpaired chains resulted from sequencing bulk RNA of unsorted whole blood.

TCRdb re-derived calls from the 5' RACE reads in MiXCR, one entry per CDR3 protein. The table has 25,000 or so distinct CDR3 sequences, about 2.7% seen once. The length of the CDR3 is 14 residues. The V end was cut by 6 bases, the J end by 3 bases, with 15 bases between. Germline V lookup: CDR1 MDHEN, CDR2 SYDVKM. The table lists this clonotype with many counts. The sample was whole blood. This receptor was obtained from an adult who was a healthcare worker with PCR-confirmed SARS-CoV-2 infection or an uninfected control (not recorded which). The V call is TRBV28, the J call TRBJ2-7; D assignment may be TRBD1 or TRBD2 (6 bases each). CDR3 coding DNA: TGTGCCAGCAGGCAGCTCGGGGGCAGCTACGAGCAGTACGTC. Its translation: CASRQLGGSYEQYV.